This is a list of T cell receptor beta chains from one sample in a study of T cells in Graves' hyperthyroidism and ophthalmopathy. TCRdb reanalysed the multiplex PCR reads using MiXCR and keeps one entry per CDR3 protein. The sample shows more than 500,000 distinct CDR3 sequences, 15% to 20% of them seen only once. The material sequenced was blood. These receptors came from a woman in her twenties or thirties with Graves' ophthalmopathy. The CDR3 runs from the conserved cysteine through the conserved F or W. Each record gives: V gene, D gene, J gene, clone size, CDR3 DNA, CDR3 protein. D genes are given only for firm matches. Clone size is shown for a subset of rows, as once, few, many or a class of expanded clone.

TRBV20-1	.	TRBJ1-5	.	TGCAGTGCTAGAGAGAAGAGCAATCAGCCCCAGCATTTT	CSAREKSNQPQHF
TRBV20-1	TRBD2	TRBJ2-1	many	TGCAGTGCTAGAGTAGCGGGAGGGAGCTCCTACAATGAGCAGTTCTTC	CSARVAGGSSYNEQFF
TRBV12-3/TRBV12-4	TRBD2	TRBJ2-2	many	TGTGCCAGCAGTCTAGCGGGGGAAGTCAACACCGGGGAGCTGTTTTTT	CASSLAGEVNTGELFF
TRBV4-2	.	TRBJ2-4	few	TGTGCCAGCAGCCAGACAACGCGGGACATTCAGTACTTC	CASSQTTRDIQYF
TRBV4-3	.	TRBJ1-5	.	TGCGCCAGCAGCCAAGATCTAGAAGTTGGCAATCAGCCCCAGCATTTT	CASSQDLEVGNQPQHF
TRBV7-3	.	TRBJ2-3	.	TGTGCCAGCAGCTTAATAGGGCATAGGGGGGCCCGCACAGATACGCAGTATTTT	CASSLIGHRGARTDTQYF
TRBV19	TRBD2	TRBJ2-1	few	TGTGCCAGTAGTATACCCCATGGGCGGGGGGGGAATGAGCAGTTCTTC	CASSIPHGRGGNEQFF
TRBV20-1	.	TRBJ2-3	many	TGCAGTGCGAGGGACGGAGGAAGAGAGAGCACAGATACGCAGTATTTT	CSARDGGRESTDTQYF
TRBV12-3/TRBV12-4	.	TRBJ1-2	many	TGTGCCAGCACCCCGGGGCAGGGCTATGGCTACACCTTC	CASTPGQGYGYTF
TRBV14	TRBD2	TRBJ2-7	.	TGTGCCAGCAGCTTTACTAGCGGGAGGAATTCCTACGAGCAGTACTTC	CASSFTSGRNSYEQYF
TRBV7-2	.	TRBJ2-3	many	TGTGCCAGCAGCTTAGATCCAGGGAGCACAGATACGCAGTATTTT	CASSLDPGSTDTQYF
TRBV12-3/TRBV12-4	TRBD1	TRBJ1-2	.	TGTGCCAGCAGAAACAGGGGGCCGGACTATGGCTACACCTTC	CASRNRGPDYGYTF
TRBV15	TRBD1	TRBJ2-7	few	TGTGCCACCAGCTCGGGACAGGGGTCCCACGAGCAGTACTTC	CATSSGQGSHEQYF
TRBV11-2	.	TRBJ1-1	many	TGTGCCAGCAGCCCCCGCCAGGGCAGGTTCACTGAAGCTTTCTTT	CASSPRQGRFTEAFF
TRBV28	.	TRBJ2-2	.	TGTGCCAGCAGCCAGGGAGGCAGTTACACCGGGGAGCTGTTTTTT	CASSQGGSYTGELFF
TRBV28	TRBD1	TRBJ1-1	many	TGTGCCAGCAGTTTAAACAGGGGACCTGAAGCTTTCTTT	CASSLNRGPEAFF
TRBV7-9	TRBD1	TRBJ1-1	.	TGTGCCAGCAGCTTTTACCAACAGGGGATCCCTGAAGCTTTCTTT	CASSFYQQGIPEAFF
TRBV9	.	TRBJ2-4	.	TGTGCCAGCAGCGTAGAGGCCAGACCCCAAGAAAACATTCAGTACTTC	CASSVEARPQENIQYF
TRBV12-3/TRBV12-4	.	TRBJ1-5	many	TGTGCCAGCAGTTTAAACGCTCATAGCAATCAGCCCCAGCATTTT	CASSLNAHSNQPQHF
TRBV18	.	TRBJ1-1	.	TGTGCCAGCTCACCCTTCCGGGACCAAGCTGAAGCTTTCTTT	CASSPFRDQAEAFF
TRBV6-2/TRBV6-3	TRBD2	TRBJ2-1	few	TGTGCCAGCAGTGCCGGACTAGCGGGAAATGAGCAGTTCTTC	CASSAGLAGNEQFF
TRBV20-1	.	TRBJ2-1	few	TGCAGTGCTAGAAGTTCGGACAGCCTCTTCAGGGAGCAGTTCTTC	CSARSSDSLFREQFF
TRBV2	.	TRBJ2-1	.	TGTGCCAGCAGTCGGACACCACAGGGTGAGCAGTTCTTC	CASSRTPQGEQFF